The entry that follows covers one TCR beta chain sequence. This sample is drawn from a study of OX40 agonist ivuxolimab in advanced cancers. Study context: Checkpoint inhibitors had been given previously to roughly 36% of patients.

Clones were read by immunoSEQ multiplex PCR, and TCRdb kept only the in-frame ones, dropping some. Found here are over 20,000 clones, about 86% of them singletons; the top ten hold roughly a sixth. This clonotype was sampled from an adult with an advanced solid tumor such as melanoma, head and neck, liver or kidney cancer. Sequences were derived from CD4+ or CD8+ T cells sorted from blood, sampled in a trial of the OX40 agonist ivuxolimab.

CDR3: CASSFGTGGREQFF. The CDR3 region has the DNA TGCGCCAGCAGCTTCGGGACAGGGGGTAGGGAGCAGTTCTTC. The V and J genes are TRBV5-1 and TRBJ2-1; TRBD1 agrees at 11 bases. CDR1 is SGHRS and CDR2 is YFSETQ in the germline V gene. J was trimmed by 10 bases and V by 2 bases; bases with no gene match: 5. The length of the CDR3 is 14 residues.